These 18 T cell receptor beta chains came from one sample sequenced in a study of CD8 T cells in ankylosing spondylitis. These TCRs are of unknown antigen specificity. MiXCR was run by TCRdb on the 5' RACE reads, yielding one entry per CDR3 protein. The table has about 700,000 distinct CDR3 sequences, roughly 19% seen once. Study-level results: Characteristic, it appeared, of ankylosing spondylitis blood was a TCR beta motif of eight highly homologous variants.

The specimen was blood, either unsorted or a sorted T cell fraction (not recorded which). These receptors came from a male donor with ankylosing spondylitis.

The chain carries TRBV7-8 and TRBJ1-4; D gene unclear. This CDR3 contains 12 residues. CDR1 is SGHVS, CDR2 FQNEAQ, per germline. Trimming left V 2 bases short and J 7 bases short, with 5 bases between. This chain's CDR3 is CASSLSFEKLFF. The CDR3 DNA follows: TGTGCCAGCAGCTTATCTTTTGAAAAACTGTTTTTT.

This chain links TRBV4-3 with TRBJ2-1; TRBD1 matches 9 bases. Germline CDR1 reads LGHNA; CDR2 reads YSLEER. V lost 0 bases to trimming and J lost 2 bases; unmatched junction nucleotides: 8. This CDR3 is 18 amino acids long. CDR3 sequence (DNA): TGCGCCAGCAGCCAAGATTGGGGGACAGGGCTTACCTACAATGAGCAGTTCTTC. Translated, it gives CASSQDWGTGLTYNEQFF.

The chain is built from TRBV6-5 and TRBJ2-2; D is unresolved. With 0 bases removed from V and 5 bases from J, the gap between germline ends came to 19 bases. CDR1 and CDR2 from the germline V gene are MNHEY and SVGAGI. This CDR3 spans 18 amino acids. DNA of the CDR3: TGTGCCAGCAGTTACTCGAGCCGTAGTGCAGATAATACCGGGGAGCTGTTTTTT. It encodes CASSYSSRSADNTGELFF.

The gene calls are TRBV14 and TRBJ2-2; D possibly corresponds to TRBD1 (6 bases). With 4 bases removed from V and 5 bases from J, the gap between germline ends came to 11 bases. The CDR3 sequence is 14 residues long. CDR1 and CDR2 (germline): SGHDN, FVKESK. CDR3 nucleotides: TGTGCCAGCAGCCCTGAGGGGGTGACCGGGGAGCTGTTTTTT. It translates to CASSPEGVTGELFF.

The V gene is TRBV29-1, the J gene TRBJ2-1, with 7 bases lining up with TRBD1. This CDR3 has 13 amino acids. Germline V lookup: CDR1 SQVTM, CDR2 ANQGSEA. V was clipped by 4 bases and J by 4 bases; unmatched bases: 4. The CDR3 region has the DNA TGCAGCGTTGGTGGGACAGCTTACAATGAGCAGTTCTTC. It translates to CSVGGTAYNEQFF.

In its sample, this clonotype was seen a few times. The chain is built from TRBV19 and TRBJ2-1; D perhaps matches TRBD1 (6 bases). CDR1 is LNHDA and CDR2 is SQIVND in the germline V gene (reference sequence). V lost 5 bases and J lost 8, with 13 bases in between. This CDR3 has 13 residues. CDR3 residues: CASSSGAQDEQFF. The CDR3 bases are TGTGCCAGTAGTTCAGGGGCGCAGGATGAGCAGTTCTTC.

This clonotype showed up just a few times. The V call is TRBV29-1, the J call TRBJ1-2; 9 bases match TRBD1. The CDR3 runs to 16 residues. Germline values: CDR1 SQVTM, CDR2 ANQGSEA. V was pared by 6 bases and J by 4 bases, with 15 bases of the junction left unmatched. The DNA of the CDR3 is TGCAGCGTCTTAATGGCCGGGACAGGGACCCCCTATGGCTACACCTTC. Encoded protein: CSVLMAGTGTPYGYTF.

The V and J genes are TRBV12-3 or TRBV12-4 and TRBJ2-3; D gene unclear. V lost 5 bases to trimming and J lost 6 bases, with 12 bases between them. The CDR3 is 13 residues long. This CDR3 reads CASSQTHGDTQYF. In nucleotides, the CDR3 is TGTGCCAGCAGTCAGACCCACGGGGATACGCAGTATTTT.

The chain has TRBV7-3 and TRBJ2-1; 8 bases line up with TRBD2. The CDR3 length is 19 residues. Trimming cost V 0 bases and J 8 bases; bases outside gene matches: 18. CDR1 is SGHTA and CDR2 is FQGTGA in the germline V gene. CDR3 loop: CASSLTPLTSGEGLDEQFF. The CDR3 DNA follows: TGTGCCAGCAGCTTAACCCCCCTAACTAGCGGAGAGGGTTTAGATGAGCAGTTCTTC.

In this sample, this clonotype turned up many times. The chain carries TRBV12-3 or TRBV12-4 and TRBJ2-1; the D gene is possibly TRBD2 (5 bases). Trimming stripped 3 bases from V and 0 bases from J, with 15 bases between. The CDR3 has 17 amino acids. CDR3 in amino acids: CASSFDLSGSSYNEQFF. For the CDR3, the DNA is TGTGCCAGCAGTTTCGACCTCTCGGGGAGCTCCTACAATGAGCAGTTCTTC.

In this sample, this clonotype turned up a few times. The V call is TRBV3-1, the J call TRBJ2-1; D might be TRBD2 (5 bases). Germline V lookup: CDR1 LGHDT, CDR2 YNNKEL (reference sequence). The CDR3 length is 17 residues. V was trimmed by 4 bases and J by 0 bases, leaving 16 bases between them. The CDR3 DNA follows: TGTGCCAGCAGCCCTAAGACGGGGTTTAACTCCTACAATGAGCAGTTCTTC. As protein: CASSPKTGFNSYNEQFF.

A few counts support this clonotype. The chain carries TRBV6-1 and TRBJ2-6; no definite D call. The CDR3 is 17 amino acids. Germline values: CDR1 MNHNS, CDR2 SASEGT. V lost 5 bases, J lost 4 bases, and 18 bases lay in between. CDR3 in amino acids: CASSTLKSPFGANVLTF. CDR3 nucleotide sequence: TGTGCCAGCAGTACCTTGAAATCCCCCTTCGGGGCCAACGTCCTGACTTTC.

There are many counts of this clonotype. The CDR3 spells CAVGRDESSYEQYF. In DNA, the CDR3 is TGTGCTGTGGGGCGGGACGAGAGCTCCTACGAGCAGTACTTC. The chain couples TRBV10-3 to TRBJ2-7; maybe TRBD2 (6 bases). This CDR3 is 14 amino acids long. In germline, CDR1 is ENHRY, CDR2 SYGVKD.

This clonotype has a handful of counts. The V call is TRBV6-2 or TRBV6-3, the J call TRBJ1-2; TRBD1 aligns across 12 bases. Trimming at V came to 2 bases and at J to 3 bases, leaving 4 bases not matched to a gene. CDR3 size: 16 residues. Germline V lookup: CDR1 MNHEY, CDR2 SVGEGT. CDR3 DNA: TGTGCCAGCAGTTACCTCGGGACAGGGGGCTACTATGGCTACACCTTC. This codes for CASSYLGTGGYYGYTF.

The rearrangement links TRBV20-1 to TRBJ2-1; no firm D call. With 8 bases removed from V and 8 bases from J, the gap between germline ends came to 13 bases. Looked up from germline, CDR1 is DFQATT and CDR2 is SNEGSKA (reference sequence). The CDR3 runs to 11 residues. CDR3 in amino acids: CSSPLVHEQFF. The CDR3 region has the DNA TGCAGTTCCCCTTTAGTTCATGAGCAGTTCTTC.

V gene TRBV20-1 combines with J gene TRBJ2-3, with D uncertain. The V end lost 3 bases, the J end lost 0 bases, and 13 bases lay between the germline ends. Germline CDR1 reads DFQATT; CDR2 reads SNEGSKA (reference sequence). This CDR3 is built from 15 residues. CDR3 nucleotide sequence: TGCAGTGCTAGGAAGACCGAAGTTAGCACAGATACGCAGTATTTT. It translates to CSARKTEVSTDTQYF.

J is TRBJ2-1 and V is TRBV20-1, with a possible D match to TRBD1 (6 bases). The CDR3 has 13 residues. The V gene's germline CDR1 is DFQATT and CDR2 SNEGSKA (reference sequence). CDR3 amino acids: CSKTGQGRNEQFF. DNA of the CDR3: TGCAGCAAGACGGGACAAGGGCGTAATGAGCAGTTCTTC.

This chain links TRBV12-3 or TRBV12-4 with TRBJ2-2; 9 positions match TRBD2. The V and J ends lost 6 bases and 1 base, in that order; junction bases with no gene match: 6. The CDR3 length is 16 residues. CDR3 coding DNA: TGTGCCAGCAGCCGGGCGGGGGGGCTGAACACCGGGGAGCTGTTTTTT. Translated, it gives CASSRAGGLNTGELFF.